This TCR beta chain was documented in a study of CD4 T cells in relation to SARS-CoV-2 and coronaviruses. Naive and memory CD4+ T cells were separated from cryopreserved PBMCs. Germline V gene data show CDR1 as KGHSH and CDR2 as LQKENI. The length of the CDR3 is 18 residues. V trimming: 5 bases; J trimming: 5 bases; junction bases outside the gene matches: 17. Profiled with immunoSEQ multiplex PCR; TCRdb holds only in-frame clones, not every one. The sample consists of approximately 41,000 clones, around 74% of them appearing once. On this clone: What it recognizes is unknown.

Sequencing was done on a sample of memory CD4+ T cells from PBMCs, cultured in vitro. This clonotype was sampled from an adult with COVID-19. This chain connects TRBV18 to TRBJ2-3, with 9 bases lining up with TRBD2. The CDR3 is CASSYSLPSGIVRDTQYF. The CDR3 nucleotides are TGTGCCAGCTCATACAGTTTGCCTAGCGGGATTGTAAGAGATACGCAGTATTTT.